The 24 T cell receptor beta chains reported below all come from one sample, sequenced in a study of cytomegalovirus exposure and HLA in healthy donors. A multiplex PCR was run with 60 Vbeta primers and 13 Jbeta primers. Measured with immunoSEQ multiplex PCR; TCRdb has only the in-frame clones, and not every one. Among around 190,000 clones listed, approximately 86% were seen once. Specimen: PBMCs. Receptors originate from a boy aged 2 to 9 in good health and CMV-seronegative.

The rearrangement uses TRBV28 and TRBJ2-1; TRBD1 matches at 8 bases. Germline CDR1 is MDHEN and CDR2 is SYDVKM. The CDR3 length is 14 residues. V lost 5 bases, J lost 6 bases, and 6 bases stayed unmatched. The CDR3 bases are TGTGCCAGCAGTCCTCCGGACAGGGTCAATGAGCAGTTCTTC. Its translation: CASSPPDRVNEQFF. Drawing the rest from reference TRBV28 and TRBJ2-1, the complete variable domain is DVKVTQSSRYLVKRTGEKVFLECVQDMDHENMFWYRQDPGLGLRLIYFSYDVKMKEKGDIPEGYSVSREKKERFSLILESASTNQTSMYLCASSPPDRVNEQFFGPGTRLTVL.

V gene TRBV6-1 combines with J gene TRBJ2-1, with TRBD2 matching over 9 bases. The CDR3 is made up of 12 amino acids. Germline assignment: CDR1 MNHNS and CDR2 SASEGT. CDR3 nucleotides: TGTGCTCTGAGCGGGAGGTGGGATGAGCAGTTCTTC. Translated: CALSGRWDEQFF.

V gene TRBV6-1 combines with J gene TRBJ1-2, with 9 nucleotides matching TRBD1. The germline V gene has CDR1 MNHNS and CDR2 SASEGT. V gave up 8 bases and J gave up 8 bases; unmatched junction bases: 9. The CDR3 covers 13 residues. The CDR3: CASSGTGIGGYTF. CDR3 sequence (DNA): TGTGCCAGCTCCGGGACAGGGATTGGGGGCTACACCTTC.

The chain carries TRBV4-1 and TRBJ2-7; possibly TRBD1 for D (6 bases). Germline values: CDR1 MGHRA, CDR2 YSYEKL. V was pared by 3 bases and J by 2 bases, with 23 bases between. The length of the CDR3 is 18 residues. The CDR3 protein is CASSHPADRTAAAYEQYF. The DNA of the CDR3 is TGCGCCAGCAGCCACCCTGCCGACCGGACAGCGGCCGCCTACGAGCAGTACTTC.

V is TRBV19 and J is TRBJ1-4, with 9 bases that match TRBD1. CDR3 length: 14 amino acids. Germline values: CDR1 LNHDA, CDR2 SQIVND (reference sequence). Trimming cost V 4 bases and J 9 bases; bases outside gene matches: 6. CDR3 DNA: TGTGCCAGTAGTACGTACGGGACAGGGAAAAAACTGTTTTTT. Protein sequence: CASSTYGTGKKLFF.

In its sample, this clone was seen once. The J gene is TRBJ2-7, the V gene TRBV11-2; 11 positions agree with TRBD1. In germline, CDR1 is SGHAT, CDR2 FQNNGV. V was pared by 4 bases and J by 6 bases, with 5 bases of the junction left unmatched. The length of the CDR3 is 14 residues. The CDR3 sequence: CASSSGTGGLEQYF. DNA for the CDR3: TGTGCCAGCAGCTCCGGGACAGGGGGTCTCGAGCAGTACTTC.

The CDR3 loop reads CASSVQGSYNEQFF. The CDR3, as DNA: TGTGCCAGCTCAGTACAGGGATCCTACAATGAGCAGTTCTTC. This sequence joins TRBV18 and TRBJ2-1; D perhaps matches TRBD1 (6 bases). CDR3 length: 14 amino acids. Trimming shortened V by 5 bases and J by 1 base, and 9 bases separated the two germline ends. Germline assignment: CDR1 KGHSH and CDR2 LQKENI.

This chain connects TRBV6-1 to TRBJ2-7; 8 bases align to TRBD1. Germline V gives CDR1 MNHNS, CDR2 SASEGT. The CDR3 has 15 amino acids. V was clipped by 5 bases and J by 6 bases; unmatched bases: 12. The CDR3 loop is CASSLDRGRMREQYF. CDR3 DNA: TGTGCCAGCAGTTTAGACAGGGGCCGGATGCGCGAGCAGTACTTC.

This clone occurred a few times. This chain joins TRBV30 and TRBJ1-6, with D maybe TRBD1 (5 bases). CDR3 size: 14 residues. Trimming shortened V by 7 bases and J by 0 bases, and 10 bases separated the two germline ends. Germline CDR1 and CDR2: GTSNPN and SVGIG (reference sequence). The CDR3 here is CASMQGSYNSPLHF. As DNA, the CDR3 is TGTGCCTCCATGCAGGGCTCCTATAATTCACCCCTCCACTTT.

Written as DNA, the CDR3 is TGTGCCAGCAGTTTATCAGGGGGGTATGGAAACACCATATATTTT. Translation: CASSLSGGYGNTIYF. The rearrangement joins TRBV28 to TRBJ1-3; 7 positions match TRBD1. Germline assignment: CDR1 MDHEN and CDR2 SYDVKM. V gave up 1 base and J gave up 3 bases; unmatched junction bases: 3. CDR3 size: 15 residues.

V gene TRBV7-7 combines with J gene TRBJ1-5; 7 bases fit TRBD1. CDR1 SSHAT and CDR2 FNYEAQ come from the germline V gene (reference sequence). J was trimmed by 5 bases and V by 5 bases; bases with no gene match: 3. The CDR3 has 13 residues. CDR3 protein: CASSLDRDQPQHF. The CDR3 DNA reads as TGTGCCAGCAGCCTTGACAGGGATCAGCCCCAGCATTTT.

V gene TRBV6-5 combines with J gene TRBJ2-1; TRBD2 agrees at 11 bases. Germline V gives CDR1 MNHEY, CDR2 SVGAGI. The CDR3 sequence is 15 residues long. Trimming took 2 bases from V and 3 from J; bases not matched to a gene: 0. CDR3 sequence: CASSYGTSGYNEQFF. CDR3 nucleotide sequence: TGTGCCAGCAGTTACGGGACTAGCGGCTACAATGAGCAGTTCTTC.

CDR3 amino acids: CASSNEYEQYF. The DNA of the CDR3 is TGTGCCAGCAGTAACGAGTACGAGCAGTACTTC. The V and J genes are TRBV25-1 and TRBJ2-7; D gene uncertain. Trimming shortened V by 5 bases and J by 4 bases, and 6 bases separated the two germline ends. The V gene's germline CDR1 is MGHDK and CDR2 SYGVNS. This CDR3 is 11 amino acids long.

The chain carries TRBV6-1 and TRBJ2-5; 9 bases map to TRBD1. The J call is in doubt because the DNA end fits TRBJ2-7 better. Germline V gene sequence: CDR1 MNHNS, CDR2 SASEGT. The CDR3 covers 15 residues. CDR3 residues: CASSVGDRGLYEQYF. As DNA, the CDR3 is TGTGCCAGCAGTGTAGGTGACAGGGGGTTGTACGAGCAGTACTTC.

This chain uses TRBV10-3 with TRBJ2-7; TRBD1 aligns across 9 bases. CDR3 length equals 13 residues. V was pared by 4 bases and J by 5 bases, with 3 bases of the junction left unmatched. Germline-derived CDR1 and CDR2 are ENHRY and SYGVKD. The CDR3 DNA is TGTGCCATCAGTGGACAGGGGGGAGACGAGCAGTACTTC. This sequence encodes CAISGQGGDEQYF.

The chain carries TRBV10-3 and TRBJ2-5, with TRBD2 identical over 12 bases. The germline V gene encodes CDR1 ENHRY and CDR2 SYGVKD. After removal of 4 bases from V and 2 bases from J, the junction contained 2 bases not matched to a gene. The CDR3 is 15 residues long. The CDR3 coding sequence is TGTGCCATCAGTGGGGGGACTAGCGGGCAAGAGACCCAGTACTTC. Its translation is CAISGGTSGQETQYF.

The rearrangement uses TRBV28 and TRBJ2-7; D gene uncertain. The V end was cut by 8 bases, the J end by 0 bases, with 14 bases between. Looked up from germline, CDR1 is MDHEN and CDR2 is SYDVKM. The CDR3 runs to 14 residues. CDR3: CASVNLSSSYEQYF. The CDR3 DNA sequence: TGTGCCAGCGTAAACCTCTCCAGCTCCTACGAGCAGTACTTC.

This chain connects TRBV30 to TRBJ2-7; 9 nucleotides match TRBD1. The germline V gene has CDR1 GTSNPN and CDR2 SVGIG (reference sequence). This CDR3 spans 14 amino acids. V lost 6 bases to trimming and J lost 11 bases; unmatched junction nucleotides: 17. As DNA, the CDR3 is TGTGCCTGTATGTCCGGGACAGGGTATATTCTGAAGTACTTC. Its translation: CACMSGTGYILKYF.

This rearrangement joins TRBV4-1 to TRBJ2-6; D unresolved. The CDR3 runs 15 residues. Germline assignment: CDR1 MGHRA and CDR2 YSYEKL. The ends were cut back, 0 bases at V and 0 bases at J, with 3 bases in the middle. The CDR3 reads CASSQDRSGANVLTF. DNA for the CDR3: TGCGCCAGCAGCCAAGATCGCTCTGGGGCCAACGTCCTGACTTTC.

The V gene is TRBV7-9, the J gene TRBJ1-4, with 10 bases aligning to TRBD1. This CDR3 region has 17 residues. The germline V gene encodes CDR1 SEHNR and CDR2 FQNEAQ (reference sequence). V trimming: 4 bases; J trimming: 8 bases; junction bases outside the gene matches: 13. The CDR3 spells CASSSPPTDRGGEKLFF. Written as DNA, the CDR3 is TGTGCCAGCAGCTCACCACCGACGGACAGGGGGGGCGAAAAACTGTTTTTT.

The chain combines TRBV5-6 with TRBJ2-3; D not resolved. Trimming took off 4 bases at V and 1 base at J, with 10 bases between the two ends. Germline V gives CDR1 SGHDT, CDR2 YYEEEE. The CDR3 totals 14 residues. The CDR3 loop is CASSPNRGTDTQYF. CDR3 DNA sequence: TGTGCCAGCAGCCCAAACCGGGGCACAGATACGCAGTATTTT.

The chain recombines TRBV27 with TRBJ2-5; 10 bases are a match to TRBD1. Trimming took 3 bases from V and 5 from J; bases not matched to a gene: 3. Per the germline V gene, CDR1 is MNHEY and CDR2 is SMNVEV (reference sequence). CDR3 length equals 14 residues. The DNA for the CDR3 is TGTGCCAGCAGTTTCGGGACAGGGGCTGAGACCCAGTACTTC. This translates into CASSFGTGAETQYF.

CDR3 residues: CASSLEGQGWNEQFF. For the CDR3, the DNA is TGTGCCAGCAGCTTGGAAGGACAGGGGTGGAATGAGCAGTTCTTC. The gene calls are TRBV5-5 and TRBJ2-1; 9 bases agree with TRBD1. CDR1 is SGHKS, CDR2 YYEKEE, per germline (reference sequence). The CDR3 runs to 15 residues. Trimming removed 0 bases from V and 7 bases from J; junction bases left unmatched: 5.

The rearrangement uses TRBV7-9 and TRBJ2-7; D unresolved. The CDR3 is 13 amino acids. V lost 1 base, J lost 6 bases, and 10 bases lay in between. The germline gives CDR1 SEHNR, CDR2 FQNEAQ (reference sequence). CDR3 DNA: TGTGCCAGCAGCTTAGGTTCCGCCGGCGAGCAGTACTTC. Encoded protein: CASSLGSAGEQYF.